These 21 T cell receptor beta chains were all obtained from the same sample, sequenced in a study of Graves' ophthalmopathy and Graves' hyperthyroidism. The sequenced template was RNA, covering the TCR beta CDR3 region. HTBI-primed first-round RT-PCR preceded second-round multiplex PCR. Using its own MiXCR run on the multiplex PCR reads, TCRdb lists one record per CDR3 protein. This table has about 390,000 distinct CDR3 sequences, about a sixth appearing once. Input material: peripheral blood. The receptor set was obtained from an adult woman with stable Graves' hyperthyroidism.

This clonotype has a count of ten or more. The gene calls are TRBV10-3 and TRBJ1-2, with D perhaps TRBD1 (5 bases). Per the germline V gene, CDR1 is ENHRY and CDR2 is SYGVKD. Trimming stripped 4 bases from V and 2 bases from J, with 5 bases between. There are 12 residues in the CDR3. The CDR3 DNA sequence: TGTGCCATCAGTGGACAGAACTATGGCTACACCTTC. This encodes CAISGQNYGYTF.

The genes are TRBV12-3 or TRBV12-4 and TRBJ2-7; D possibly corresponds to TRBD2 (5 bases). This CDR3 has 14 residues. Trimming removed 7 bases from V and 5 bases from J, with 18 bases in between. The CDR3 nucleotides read TGTGCCAGCATCACTGGTCCGGGGTTGAACGAGCAGTACTTC. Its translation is CASITGPGLNEQYF.

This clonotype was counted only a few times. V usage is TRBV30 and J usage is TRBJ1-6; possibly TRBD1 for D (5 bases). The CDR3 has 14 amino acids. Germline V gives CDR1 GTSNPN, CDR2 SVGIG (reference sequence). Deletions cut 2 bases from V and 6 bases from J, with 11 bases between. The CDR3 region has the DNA TGTGCCTGGAGTTCGGGACGGGTTAATTCACCCCTCCACTTT. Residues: CAWSSGRVNSPLHF.

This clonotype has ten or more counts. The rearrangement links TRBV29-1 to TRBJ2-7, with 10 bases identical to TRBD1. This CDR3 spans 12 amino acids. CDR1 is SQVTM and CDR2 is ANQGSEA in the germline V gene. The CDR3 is CSARDRGYEQYF. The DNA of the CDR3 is TGCAGTGCACGGGACAGGGGCTACGAGCAGTACTTC.

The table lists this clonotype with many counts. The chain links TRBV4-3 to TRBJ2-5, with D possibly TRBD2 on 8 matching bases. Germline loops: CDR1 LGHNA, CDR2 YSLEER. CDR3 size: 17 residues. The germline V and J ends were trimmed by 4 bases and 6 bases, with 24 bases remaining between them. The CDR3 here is CASSRDRAREGGKTQYF. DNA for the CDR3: TGCGCCAGCAGCCGTGACAGGGCCCGGGAGGGCGGGAAGACCCAGTACTTC.

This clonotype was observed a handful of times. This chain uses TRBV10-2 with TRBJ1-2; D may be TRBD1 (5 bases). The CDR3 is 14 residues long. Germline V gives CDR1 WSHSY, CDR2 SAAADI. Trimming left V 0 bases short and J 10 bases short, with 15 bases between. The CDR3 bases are TGCGCCAGCAGTGAGTCGCGGACAACGGGAACCTACACCTTC. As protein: CASSESRTTGTYTF.

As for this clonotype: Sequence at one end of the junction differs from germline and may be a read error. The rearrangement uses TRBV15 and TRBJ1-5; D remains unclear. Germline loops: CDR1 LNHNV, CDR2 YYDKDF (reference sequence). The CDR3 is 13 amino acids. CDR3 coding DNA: TGTGCCACCAGCAGCGTAAAAAATCAGCCTCAGCATTTT. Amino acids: CATSSVKNQPQHF.

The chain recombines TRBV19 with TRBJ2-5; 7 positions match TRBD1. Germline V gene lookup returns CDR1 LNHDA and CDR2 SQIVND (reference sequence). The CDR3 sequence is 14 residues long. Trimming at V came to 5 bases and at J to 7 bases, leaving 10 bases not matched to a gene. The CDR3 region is CASSEEQGLGTQYF. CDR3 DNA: TGTGCCAGTAGTGAGGAACAGGGGCTGGGGACCCAGTACTTC.

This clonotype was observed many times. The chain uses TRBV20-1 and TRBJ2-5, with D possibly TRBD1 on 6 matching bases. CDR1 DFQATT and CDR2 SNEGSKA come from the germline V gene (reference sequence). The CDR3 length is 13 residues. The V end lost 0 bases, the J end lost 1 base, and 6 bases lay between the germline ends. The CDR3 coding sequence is TGCAGTGCTAGAGAGGACAGCCAAGAGACCCAGTACTTC. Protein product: CSAREDSQETQYF.

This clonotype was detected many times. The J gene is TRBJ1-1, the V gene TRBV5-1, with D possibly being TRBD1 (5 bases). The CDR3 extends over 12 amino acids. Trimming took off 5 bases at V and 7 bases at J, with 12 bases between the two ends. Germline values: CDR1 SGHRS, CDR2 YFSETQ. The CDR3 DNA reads TGCGCCAGCAGTAGGGGAGGGGATGAAGCTTTCTTT. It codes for CASSRGGDEAFF.

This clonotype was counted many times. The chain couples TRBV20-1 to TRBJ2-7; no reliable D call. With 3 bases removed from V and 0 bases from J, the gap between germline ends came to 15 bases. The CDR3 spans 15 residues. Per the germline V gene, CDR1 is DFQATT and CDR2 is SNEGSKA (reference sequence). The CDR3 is CSASPGRTFSYEQYF. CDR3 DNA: TGCAGTGCTAGTCCTGGACGCACCTTCTCCTACGAGCAGTACTTC.

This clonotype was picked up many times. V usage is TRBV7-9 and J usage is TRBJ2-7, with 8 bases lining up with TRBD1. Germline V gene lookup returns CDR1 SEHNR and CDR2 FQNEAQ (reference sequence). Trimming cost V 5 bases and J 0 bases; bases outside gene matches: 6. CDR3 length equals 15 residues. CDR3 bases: TGTGCCAGCAGCGCGCGGACAGGGAGCTCCTACGAGCAGTACTTC. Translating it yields CASSARTGSSYEQYF.

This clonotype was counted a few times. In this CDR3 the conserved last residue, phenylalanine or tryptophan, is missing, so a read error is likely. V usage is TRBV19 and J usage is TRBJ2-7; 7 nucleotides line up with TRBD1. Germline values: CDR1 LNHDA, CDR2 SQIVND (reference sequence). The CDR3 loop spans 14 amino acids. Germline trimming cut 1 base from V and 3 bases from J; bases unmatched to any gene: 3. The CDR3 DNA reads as TGTGCCAGTAGTATAGGACAGGGCCTCTACGAGCAGTACTCC. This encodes CASSIGQGLYEQYS.

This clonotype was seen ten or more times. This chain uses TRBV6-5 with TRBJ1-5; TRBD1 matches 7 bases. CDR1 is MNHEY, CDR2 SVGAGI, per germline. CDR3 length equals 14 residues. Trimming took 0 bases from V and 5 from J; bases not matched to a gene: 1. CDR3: CASSYSGTDQPQHF. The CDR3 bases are TGTGCCAGCAGTTACTCCGGGACAGATCAGCCCCAGCATTTT.

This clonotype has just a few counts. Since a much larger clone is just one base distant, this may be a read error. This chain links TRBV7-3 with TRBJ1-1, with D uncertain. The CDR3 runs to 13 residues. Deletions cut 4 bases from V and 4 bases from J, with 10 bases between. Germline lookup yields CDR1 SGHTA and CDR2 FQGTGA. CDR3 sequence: CASSSDGCTEAFF. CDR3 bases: TGTGCCAGCAGCTCGGACGGATGCACTGAAGCTTTCTTT.

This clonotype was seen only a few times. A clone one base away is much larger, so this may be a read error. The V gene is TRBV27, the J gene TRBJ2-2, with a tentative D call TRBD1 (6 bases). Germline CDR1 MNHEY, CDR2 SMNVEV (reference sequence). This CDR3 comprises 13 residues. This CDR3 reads CASSGQNTGELCF. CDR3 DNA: TGTGCCAGCAGCGGACAGAACACCGGGGAGCTGTGTTTT.

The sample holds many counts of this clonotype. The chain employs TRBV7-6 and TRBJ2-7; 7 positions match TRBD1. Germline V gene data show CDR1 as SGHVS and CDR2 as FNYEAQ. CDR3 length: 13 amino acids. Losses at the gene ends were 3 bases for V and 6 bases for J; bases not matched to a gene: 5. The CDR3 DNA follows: TGTGCCAGCAGCTTGTACAGGGGTGGCGAGCAGTACTTC. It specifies CASSLYRGGEQYF.

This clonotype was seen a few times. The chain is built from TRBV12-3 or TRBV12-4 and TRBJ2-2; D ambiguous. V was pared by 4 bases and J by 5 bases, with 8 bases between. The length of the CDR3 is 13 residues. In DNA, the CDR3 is TGTGCCAGCAGTTCAATCGATACCGGGGAGCTGTTTTTT. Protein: CASSSIDTGELFF.

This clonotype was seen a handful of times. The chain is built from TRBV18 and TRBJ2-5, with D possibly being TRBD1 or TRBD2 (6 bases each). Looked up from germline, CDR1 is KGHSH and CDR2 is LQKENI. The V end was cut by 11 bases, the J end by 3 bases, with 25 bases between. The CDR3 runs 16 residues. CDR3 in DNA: TGTGCCGGAGGCGATTCGGGGGCCGGGGGAGAAGAGACCCAGTACTTC. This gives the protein CAGGDSGAGGEETQYF. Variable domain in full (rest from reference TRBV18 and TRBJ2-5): NAGVMQNPRHLVRRRGQEARLRCSPMKGHSHVYWYRQLPEEGLKFMVYLQKENIIDESGMPKERFSAEFPKEGPSILRIQQVVRGDSAAYFCAGGDSGAGGEETQYFGPGTRLLVL.

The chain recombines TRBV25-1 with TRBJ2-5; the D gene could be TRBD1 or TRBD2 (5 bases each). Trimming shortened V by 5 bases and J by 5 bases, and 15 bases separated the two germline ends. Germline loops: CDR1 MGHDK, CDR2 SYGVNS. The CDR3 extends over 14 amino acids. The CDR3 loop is CASSSPGPRETQYF. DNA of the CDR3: TGTGCCAGCAGTAGTCCGGGGCCTAGGGAGACCCAGTACTTC.

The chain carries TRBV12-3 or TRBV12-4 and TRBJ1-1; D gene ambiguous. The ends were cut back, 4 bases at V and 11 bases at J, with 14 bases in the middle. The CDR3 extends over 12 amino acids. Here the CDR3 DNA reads TGTGCCAGCAGTTCTCTCACCAGTGAGGCTTTCTTT. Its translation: CASSSLTSEAFF.